This T cell receptor (beta chain) was profiled in a study of T cell clones after liver transplantation (dated by TCRdb to the late 2010s). Context from the whole study: ITN030ST, the source of the samples, was a randomized trial that attempted immunosuppression withdrawal within 2 years of liver transplantation. The subjects received no induction therapy and were kept on standard immunosuppression until randomization at 12-24 months post-transplant. Three of the eight recipients were HCV-positive; the others were transplanted for non-autoimmune, non-viral indications. Third party-reactive TCRbeta sequences from pre-transplant MLRs were also identified as an antigen-independent comparator for donor-reactive sequences. Tolerance was defined as complete withdrawal of immunosuppression for at least one year without a rise in liver enzymes beyond twice the upper limit of normal. Donor-reactive T cell clones were identified by TCRbeta sequencing following a pre-transplant mixed lymphocyte reaction and were subsequently tracked in post-transplant blood. The studied cohort comprised 8 liver transplant recipients, 3 classified as tolerant and 5 as non-tolerant. Blood samples were collected pre-transplant, pre-randomization before withdrawal, and post-randomization after either full withdrawal or failed withdrawal. Study-wide findings and limitations: Because no allograft tissue specimens were available, donor-reactive T cells may have migrated into the graft instead of being deleted. Because of small, heterogeneous patient numbers and non-standardized post-transplant time points, the conclusions were only preliminary. Low numbers of available donor cells limited the measurable donor-reactive repertoire in two subjects. Circulating donor-reactive CD4 TCRbeta sequences fell significantly post-transplant in most of the 8 subjects, irrespective of tolerance or HCV status. A greater decline was seen for donor-reactive sequences than for third party-reactive sequences, suggesting partial antigen-specific deletion unrelated to withdrawal success. After accounting for repertoire turnover, donor-reactive detection was significantly reduced in 7 of 8 subjects for CD4 and 8 of 8 for CD8.

The CDR1 and CDR2 encoded by the germline V gene are MGHDK and SYGVNS. Deletion took 4 bases off V and 3 bases off J, with a span of 7 bases between the germline ends. The CDR3, cysteine through phenylalanine, is 13 amino acids long. The CDR3 DNA has 39 bases and is translated from base 1. A note on this clone: Its antigen remains undetermined. There are no base qualities to consult, and no much larger clone falls within one base.

High-throughput TCRbeta CDR3 sequencing of frozen genomic DNA was performed by immunoSEQ, including PCR amplification, mapping, bias correction and internal controls. Concerning the study's data processing: Only productive rearrangements were retained, and each unique TCRbeta sequence was defined by its CDR3 nucleotide sequence together with its V and J gene. Donor-reactive sequences required at least 5-fold expansion in CFSE-low cells versus unstimulated pre-transplant cells and at least 0.01% frequency. Minimum frequency thresholds were set for each subject based on the unstimulated sample with the lowest template count, ensuring at least 90% detection power. Jensen-Shannon divergence between the top 1000 TCRbeta sequences post- versus pre-transplant served as the measure of repertoire turnover. Two-sided Fisher's exact tests were used to test for changes in the detection of donor-reactive sequences. Not all clones reach the TCRdb copy of this immuneACCESS table, which keeps in-frame sequences only. Checked studies attribute under half of the gap to unresolved V genes and leave the rest unexplained. V and J calls and clone size follow that table, whereas D and trimming were derived from the DNA. Present in this sample are about 33,000 clones, more than 90% of which were seen just once. The ten most abundant clones make up roughly 26% of the sample.

Unstimulated PBMCs, after thawing, were stained for CD3, CD4 and CD8 and then FACS-sorted into CD3+CD4+ and CD3+CD8+ populations. Randomization to immunosuppression withdrawal applied to every one of the 8 studied subjects. Genomic DNA was isolated with the Qiagen DNeasy Blood and Tissue Kit. This specimen was CD8+ T cells from blood, taken 12 months after liver transplant. The receptor's source is a human patient who received a liver transplant. After a transplant, some T cells may be of graft donor origin. The sequence is built from TRBV25-1 and TRBJ2-1; too little of a D gene remains to name it. DNA sequence: TGTGCCAGCAGTGGTCTAGTCTACAATGAGCAGTTCTTC. Its translation is CASSGLVYNEQFF.